A selection of T cell receptor beta chains follows, all from one sample in a study of T cells in Graves' hyperthyroidism and ophthalmopathy. Via MiXCR, TCRdb re-called the multiplex PCR reads, giving one row per CDR3 protein. The sample contains some 250,000 distinct CDR3 sequences, nearly 15% of which appear only once. Sequencing input: blood. The origin of the receptors is a woman aged 50 to 60 with Graves' hyperthyroidism that later progressed to Graves' ophthalmopathy. Each CDR3 is given with its conserved first and last residue. Fields, in order: J gene, V gene, D gene, clone size, CDR3 DNA, CDR3 protein. The D gene is left open where the match is weak. Clone size is shown for a subset of rows, as once, few, many or a class of expanded clone.

J: TRBJ2-3; V: TRBV15; D: NA; size: NA; DNA: TGTGCCACCAGCCTAACACGGAGCACAGATACGCAGTATTTT; CDR3: CATSLTRSTDTQYF
J: TRBJ2-7; V: TRBV27; D: TRBD2; size: few; DNA: TGTGCCAGCAGTTTAATCGGCGGGAGGAACGAGCAGTACTTC; CDR3: CASSLIGGRNEQYF
J: TRBJ2-5; V: TRBV7-2; D: TRBD1; size: NA; DNA: TGTGCCAGCAGCTTCCAACAGGGGAATGGGGAGACCCAGTACTTC; CDR3: CASSFQQGNGETQYF
J: TRBJ2-2; V: TRBV24-1; D: TRBD1; size: many; DNA: TGTGCCACCAGTGACATGACAGGGAAGGGGTACACCGGGGAGCTGTTTTTT; CDR3: CATSDMTGKGYTGELFF
J: TRBJ1-5; V: TRBV20-1; D: NA; size: NA; DNA: TGCGGTGCACGTTATAGCAATCAGCCCCAGCATTTT; CDR3: CGARYSNQPQHF
J: TRBJ1-1; V: TRBV29-1; D: NA; size: many; DNA: TGCAGCGTCGCGCCCAATGAGGGGATATTCACTGAAGCTTTCTTT; CDR3: CSVAPNEGIFTEAFF
J: TRBJ2-7; V: TRBV29-1; D: TRBD2; size: many; DNA: TGCAGCGTAATGGGGGGGGTCGTCGAGCAGTACTTC; CDR3: CSVMGGVVEQYF
J: TRBJ2-7; V: TRBV4-1; D: TRBD1; size: few; DNA: TGCGCCAGCAGCCAAGGGTGGGACAGTTCCTACGAGCAGTACTTC; CDR3: CASSQGWDSSYEQYF
J: TRBJ2-1; V: TRBV5-1; D: NA; size: few; DNA: TGCGCCAGCAGTTGGGGCTTTGACAATGAGCAGTTCTTC; CDR3: CASSWGFDNEQFF
J: TRBJ2-3; V: TRBV12-3/TRBV12-4; D: TRBD2; size: many; DNA: TGTGCCAGCAGTTTTGCGGGAGAGGATGATACGCAGTATTTT; CDR3: CASSFAGEDDTQYF
J: TRBJ1-2; V: TRBV6-5; D: NA; size: many; DNA: TGTGCCAGCAGTTACTCGGGGGTTATCGGGAATGGCTACACCTTC; CDR3: CASSYSGVIGNGYTF
J: TRBJ1-5; V: TRBV28; D: TRBD1; size: many; DNA: TGTGCCAGCAGAGGACAGGGGGGGGTTTCGAGCAATCAGCCCCAGCATTTT; CDR3: CASRGQGGVSSNQPQHF
J: TRBJ1-1; V: TRBV10-3; D: NA; size: many; DNA: TGTGCCATCAGAGGGGTGGTGAACACTGAAGCTTTCTTT; CDR3: CAIRGVVNTEAFF
J: TRBJ2-1; V: TRBV18; D: NA; size: many; DNA: TGTGCCAGCTCACCACCGGTCGAGAATGAGCAGTTCTTC; CDR3: CASSPPVENEQFF
J: TRBJ1-2; V: TRBV7-8; D: TRBD1; size: NA; DNA: TGTGCCAGCAGCTTGGGGACAGGGTACCGCTACACCTTC; CDR3: CASSLGTGYRYTF
J: TRBJ2-7; V: TRBV5-1; D: TRBD1; size: many; DNA: TGCGCCAGCAGTTTGGACAGGTTCTCCTACGAGCAGTACTTC; CDR3: CASSLDRFSYEQYF
J: TRBJ2-7; V: TRBV4-1; D: NA; size: NA; DNA: TGCGCCAGCAGCATGAACGGACCCTACGAGCAGTACTTC; CDR3: CASSMNGPYEQYF
J: TRBJ2-1; V: TRBV5-1; D: NA; size: few; DNA: TGCGCCAGCAGCTTAATACAGGGAAATGAGCAGTTCTTC; CDR3: CASSLIQGNEQFF
J: TRBJ1-1; V: TRBV5-1; D: NA; size: NA; DNA: TGCGCCAGCAGCTTGGTTGGCGGGATGAACACTGGAGCTTTCTTT; CDR3: CASSLVGGMNTGAFF
J: TRBJ1-6; V: TRBV5-1; D: TRBD1; size: many; DNA: TGCGCCAGCAGCTTGCGACAGGGTTATTCACCCCTCCACTTT; CDR3: CASSLRQGYSPLHF
J: TRBJ2-2; V: TRBV30; D: TRBD2; size: many; DNA: TGTGCCTGGAGTTGGGAGGGGTGGACCGGGGAGCTGTTTTTT; CDR3: CAWSWEGWTGELFF
J: TRBJ2-5; V: TRBV5-6; D: NA; size: few; DNA: TGTGCCAGCAGCCCCAGACCGGGGGGCTACGAGACCCAGTACTTC; CDR3: CASSPRPGGYETQYF
J: TRBJ2-1; V: TRBV20-1; D: NA; size: many; DNA: TGCAGTGCTAGATCGGGCAGTCACAGCTCCTACAATGAGCAGTTCTTC; CDR3: CSARSGSHSSYNEQFF
J: TRBJ2-7; V: TRBV6-6; D: NA; size: many; DNA: TGTGCCAGCAGTTACACGGCCACGACAGGAACCTACGAGCAGTACTTC; CDR3: CASSYTATTGTYEQYF
J: TRBJ1-1; V: TRBV6-8; D: NA; size: many; DNA: TGTGCCAGCAGGGGAGTTTCAGGGAACACTGAAGCTTTCTTT; CDR3: CASRGVSGNTEAFF
J: TRBJ2-7; V: TRBV3-1; D: NA; size: many; DNA: TGTGCCAGCAGCCAGTACGATCGGGGGCAATACGAGCAGTACTTC; CDR3: CASSQYDRGQYEQYF
J: TRBJ1-1; V: TRBV6-6; D: NA; size: many; DNA: TGTGCCAGCAGTTACGGGACGGGCGGTAACACTGAAGCTTTCTTT; CDR3: CASSYGTGGNTEAFF
J: TRBJ1-6; V: TRBV15; D: NA; size: NA; DNA: TGTGCCACCAGCCTAGGATTTGATGGACCCCTCCACTTT; CDR3: CATSLGFDGPLHF
J: TRBJ1-1; V: TRBV3-1; D: NA; size: many; DNA: TGTGCCAGCAGCCGACAGAGTCCCGACACTGAAGCTTTCTTT; CDR3: CASSRQSPDTEAFF
J: TRBJ2-3; V: TRBV5-1; D: TRBD2; size: many; DNA: TGCGCCAGCAGGATCCTAGCGGGGGGCACAGATACGCAGTATTTT; CDR3: CASRILAGGTDTQYF
J: TRBJ1-4; V: TRBV29-1; D: TRBD1; size: few; DNA: TGCAGCGTTGGGGGGTATGACAGGGGGCGAGAAAAACTGTTTTTT; CDR3: CSVGGYDRGREKLFF
J: TRBJ1-2; V: TRBV29-1; D: NA; size: few; DNA: TGCAGCGTGGGTCAGGGGTTGATTGGCTACACCTTC; CDR3: CSVGQGLIGYTF
J: TRBJ2-1; V: TRBV11-2; D: TRBD1; size: many; DNA: TGTGCCAGCAGATTGGGACAGAACAATGAGCAGTTCTTC; CDR3: CASRLGQNNEQFF
J: TRBJ2-7; V: TRBV6-1; D: NA; size: many; DNA: TGTGCCAGCAGTGAACAGGGAGGAAACGAGCAGTACTTC; CDR3: CASSEQGGNEQYF
J: TRBJ1-1; V: TRBV27; D: NA; size: many; DNA: TGTGCCAGCAGTTTACTCCCCTCCTCGGAGGCTTTCTTT; CDR3: CASSLLPSSEAFF